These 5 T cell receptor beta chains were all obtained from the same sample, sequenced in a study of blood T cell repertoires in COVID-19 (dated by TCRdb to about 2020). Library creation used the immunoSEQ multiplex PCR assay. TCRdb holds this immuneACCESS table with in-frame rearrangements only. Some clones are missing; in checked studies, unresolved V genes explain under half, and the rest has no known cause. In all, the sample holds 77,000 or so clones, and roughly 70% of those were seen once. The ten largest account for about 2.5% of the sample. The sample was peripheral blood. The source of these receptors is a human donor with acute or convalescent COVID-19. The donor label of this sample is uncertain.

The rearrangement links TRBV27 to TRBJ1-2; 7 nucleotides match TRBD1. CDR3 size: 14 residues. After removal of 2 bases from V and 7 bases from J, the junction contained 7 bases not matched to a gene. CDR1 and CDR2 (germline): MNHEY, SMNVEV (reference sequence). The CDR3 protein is CASSLTGEMGGYTF. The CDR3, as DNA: TGTGCCAGCAGTTTAACAGGGGAGATGGGTGGCTACACCTTC.

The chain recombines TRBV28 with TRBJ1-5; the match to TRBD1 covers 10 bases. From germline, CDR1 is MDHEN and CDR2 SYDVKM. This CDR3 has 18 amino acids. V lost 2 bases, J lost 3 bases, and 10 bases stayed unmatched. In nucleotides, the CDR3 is TGTGCCAGCAGTTTAGTAAAAGGGACAGGGGCCTTCAATCAGCCCCAGCATTTT. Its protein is CASSLVKGTGAFNQPQHF.

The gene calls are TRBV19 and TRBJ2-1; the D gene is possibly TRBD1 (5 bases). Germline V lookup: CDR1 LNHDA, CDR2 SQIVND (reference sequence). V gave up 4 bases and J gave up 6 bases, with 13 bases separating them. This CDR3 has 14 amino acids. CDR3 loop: CASSKSGLGNEQFF. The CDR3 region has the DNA TGTGCCAGTAGTAAGTCAGGGTTAGGCAATGAGCAGTTCTTC.

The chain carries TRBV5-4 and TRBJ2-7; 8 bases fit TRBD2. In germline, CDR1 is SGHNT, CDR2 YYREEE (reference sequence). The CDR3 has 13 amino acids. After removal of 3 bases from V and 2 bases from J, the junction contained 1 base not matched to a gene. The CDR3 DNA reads TGTGCCAGCAGCTCGGGACTAGCCTACGAGCAGTACTTC. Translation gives CASSSGLAYEQYF.

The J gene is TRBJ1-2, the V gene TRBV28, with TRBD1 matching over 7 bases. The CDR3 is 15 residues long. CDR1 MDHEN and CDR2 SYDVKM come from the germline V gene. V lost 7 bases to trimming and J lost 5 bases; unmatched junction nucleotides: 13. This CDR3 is CASTVLTGSRYGYTF. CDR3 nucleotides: TGTGCCAGCACGGTCTTGACAGGGTCTCGGTATGGCTACACCTTC.